Listed below are T cell receptor beta chains from one sample, sequenced in a study of monozygotic twins with inflammatory bowel disease. TCRdb reprocessed the 5' RACE reads and keeps a single row for each CDR3 protein, giving no DNA. The sample data list 200,000 to 250,000 distinct CDR3 sequences. Sequences were obtained from blood. These receptor sequences come from a human donor with ulcerative colitis or Crohn's disease, or a healthy co-twin of an affected twin (not recorded which). CDR3s include the opening cysteine and the closing phenylalanine or tryptophan. Fields, in order: J gene, V gene, CDR3 protein.

>TRBJ1-1|TRBV10-3
CAISIVENTEAFF
>TRBJ2-1|TRBV5-1
CASSFTGTSNNEQFF
>TRBJ2-1|TRBV18
CASSPRQGAYEQFF
>TRBJ1-5|TRBV9
CASSVGDRAGQPQHF
>TRBJ1-2|TRBV6-1
CASSEDLRSYTF
>TRBJ1-2|TRBV20-1
CSARRQGENGYGYTF
>TRBJ2-3|TRBV6-1
CASSEDPTDTQYF
>TRBJ2-7|TRBV5-1
CASSLEGSGSVEQYF
>TRBJ2-7|TRBV13
CASSPTRGHLYEQYF
>TRBJ2-3|TRBV20-1
CSARYAGTDTQYF
>TRBJ2-3|TRBV4-1
CASSQGSGALDTQYF